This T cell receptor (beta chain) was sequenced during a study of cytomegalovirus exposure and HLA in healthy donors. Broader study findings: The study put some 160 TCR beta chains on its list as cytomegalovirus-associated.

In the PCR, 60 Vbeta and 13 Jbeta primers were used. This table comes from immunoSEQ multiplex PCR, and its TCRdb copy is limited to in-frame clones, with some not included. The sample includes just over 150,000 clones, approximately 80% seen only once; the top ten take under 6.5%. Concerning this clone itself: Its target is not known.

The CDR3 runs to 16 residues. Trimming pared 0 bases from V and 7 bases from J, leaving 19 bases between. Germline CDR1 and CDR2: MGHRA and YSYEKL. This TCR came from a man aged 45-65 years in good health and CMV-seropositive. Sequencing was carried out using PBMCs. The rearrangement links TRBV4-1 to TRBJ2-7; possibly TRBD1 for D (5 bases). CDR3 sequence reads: CASSQDGAHQLGEQYF. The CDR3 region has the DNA TGCGCCAGCAGCCAAGATGGGGCACACCAGTTAGGGGAGCAGTACTTC.